The 16 T cell receptor beta chains listed next were all sequenced from one sample in a study of blood T cell repertoires in COVID-19. Measured with immunoSEQ multiplex PCR; TCRdb has only the in-frame clones, and not every one. The sample includes a few hundred thousand clones, roughly 86% of them seen just once. The material sequenced was PBMCs or T cells enriched from blood (not recorded which). These receptors were collected from a woman in her fifties or sixties who had been exposed to COVID-19.

V gene TRBV14 combines with J gene TRBJ1-3; TRBD1 agrees at 7 bases. Trimming at V came to 1 base and at J to 1 base, leaving 7 bases not matched to a gene. This CDR3 contains 17 residues. Germline CDR1 reads SGHDN; CDR2 reads FVKESK. The chain's CDR3 is CASSQVGQPLSGNTIYF. The CDR3 DNA reads as TGTGCCAGCAGCCAAGTGGGACAGCCACTTTCTGGAAACACCATATATTTT.

This chain links TRBV24-1 with TRBJ2-5, with 8 bases matching TRBD2. Germline CDR1 is KGHDR and CDR2 is SFDVKD. V shed 4 bases, J shed 2 bases, and the junction held 2 bases outside the gene matches. The CDR3 loop spans 14 amino acids. Here the CDR3 reads CATSDTGGQETQYF. The CDR3 bases are TGTGCCACCAGTGACACGGGGGGGCAAGAGACCCAGTACTTC.

The chain couples TRBV6-5 to TRBJ2-7; weak D call: TRBD2 (5 bases). V was shortened by 6 bases and J by 4 bases, with 10 bases between the two germline ends. This CDR3 has 12 amino acids. Germline CDR1 and CDR2: MNHEY and SVGAGI. The CDR3 DNA reads TGTGCCAGCAGCCAAGCGGTTTACGAGCAGTACTTC. It translates to CASSQAVYEQYF.

This chain connects TRBV30 to TRBJ1-2; 8 bases line up with TRBD1. Germline V gene sequence: CDR1 GTSNPN, CDR2 SVGIG (reference sequence). With 2 bases clipped from V and 7 bases from J, the junction kept 6 bases outside the gene matches. The CDR3 runs to 13 residues. In DNA, the CDR3 is TGTGCCTGGAGTCTAGACAGGGGTGGTGGCTACACCTTC. Translated: CAWSLDRGGGYTF.

The chain carries TRBV2 and TRBJ2-3; TRBD2 agrees at 9 bases. The CDR3 is 16 amino acids. Losses at the gene ends were 6 bases for V and 0 bases for J; bases not matched to a gene: 7. Germline V gene data show CDR1 as SNHLY and CDR2 as FYNNEI. This CDR3 is CASSPGTSPSTDTQYF. The CDR3 DNA reads as TGTGCCAGCAGCCCCGGGACTAGCCCTAGCACAGATACGCAGTATTTT.

This chain joins TRBV28 and TRBJ1-5; TRBD1 is a possible D gene (5 bases). The CDR3 loop spans 15 amino acids. V was cut by 7 bases and J by 6 bases, with 19 bases left in between. The V gene's germline CDR1 is MDHEN and CDR2 SYDVKM. The DNA of the CDR3 is TGTGCCAGCAAATCCTCCGGGGGGGTGGTTCAGCCCCAGCATTTT. It encodes CASKSSGGVVQPQHF. The full variable domain, rest sourced from reference TRBV28 and TRBJ1-5, is DVKVTQSSRYLVKRTGEKVFLECVQDMDHENMFWYRQDPGLGLRLIYFSYDVKMKEKGDIPEGYSVSREKKERFSLILESASTNQTSMYLCASKSSGGVVQPQHFGDGTRLSIL.

The chain combines TRBV4-2 with TRBJ1-4; D call uncertain. The CDR3 length is 14 residues. Trimming stripped 4 bases from V and 6 bases from J, with 12 bases between. Per the germline V gene, CDR1 is LGHNA and CDR2 is YNFKEQ. In DNA, the CDR3 is TGTGCCAGCAGCCTCCGGGAAGGAGATGAAAAACTGTTTTTT. Protein: CASSLREGDEKLFF.

This clone has a single count. The chain is built from TRBV5-1 and TRBJ2-5, with D maybe TRBD2 (6 bases). The V gene lost 3 bases and the J gene lost 4 bases, with 22 bases spanning the gap. CDR1 and CDR2 (germline): SGHRS, YFSETQ. There are 17 residues in the CDR3. This CDR3 is CASSYGGDLAMGETQYF. CDR3 nucleotides: TGCGCCAGCAGCTATGGCGGGGATCTCGCCATGGGAGAGACCCAGTACTTC.

The chain links TRBV15 to TRBJ1-2; a weak D match, TRBD1 (6 bases). The CDR3 totals 16 residues. The V end lost 4 bases, the J end lost 1 base, and 16 bases lay between the germline ends. The V gene's germline CDR1 is LNHNV and CDR2 YYDKDF (reference sequence). CDR3 sequence (DNA): TGTGCCACCAGCACCCAATTGGACAGCTATAACTATGGCTACACCTTC. Residues: CATSTQLDSYNYGYTF.

This clone was seen only once. The rearrangement uses TRBV29-1 and TRBJ2-7; D perhaps matches TRBD1 (5 bases). With 5 bases removed from V and 1 base from J, the gap between germline ends came to 12 bases. This CDR3 contains 13 residues. The germline V gene has CDR1 SQVTM and CDR2 ANQGSEA. The CDR3 here is CSVIMDKSYEQYF. As DNA, the CDR3 is TGCAGCGTTATAATGGACAAGTCCTACGAGCAGTACTTC.

This clone came up a few times. The DNA of the CDR3 is TGTGCCAGCTCACCGGACAGTAGAAACACCATATATTTT. Its protein product is CASSPDSRNTIYF. This chain joins TRBV18 and TRBJ1-3, with a possible D match to TRBD1 (6 bases). V dropped 3 bases and J dropped 5 bases, with 8 bases sitting between them. Per the germline V gene, CDR1 is KGHSH and CDR2 is LQKENI. The CDR3 is 13 amino acids.

The chain uses TRBV3-1 (or the pseudogene TRBV3-2) and TRBJ1-4, with TRBD1 as a possible D gene (5 bases). This CDR3 contains 15 residues. Germline CDR1 and CDR2: LGHDT and YNNKEL (reference sequence). V was shortened by 1 base and J by 7 bases, with 13 bases between the two germline ends. The CDR3 loop is CASSQVGQGTEKLFF. CDR3 nucleotides: TGTGCCAGCAGCCAAGTAGGCCAGGGCACTGAAAAACTGTTTTTT.

In regard to this clone: The same CDR3 arises from other DNA sequences in this sample as well. V gene TRBV9 combines with J gene TRBJ2-5; D is possibly TRBD2 (6 bases). The CDR3 loop spans 14 amino acids. Germline V gene data show CDR1 as SGDLS and CDR2 as YYNGEE. Trimming stripped 0 bases from V and 2 bases from J, with 8 bases between. The CDR3 DNA reads TGTGCCAGCAGCGTAGGGACTACACAAGAGACCCAGTACTTC. Its protein product is CASSVGTTQETQYF.

V and J are TRBV5-8 and TRBJ2-3; D is uncertain. V shed 4 bases and J shed 2 bases, with 8 bases lying between them. Per germline, CDR1 SGHTS and CDR2 YDEGEE. The CDR3 length is 13 residues. The chain's CDR3 is CASSPPFTDTQYF. As DNA, the CDR3 is TGTGCCAGCAGCCCCCCCTTCACAGATACGCAGTATTTT.

This clone has only one observation. The V gene is TRBV3-1 (or the pseudogene TRBV3-2), the J gene TRBJ1-1; D uncertain. CDR1 LGHDT and CDR2 YNNKEL come from the germline V gene (reference sequence). This CDR3 region has 13 residues. With 4 bases removed from V and 8 bases from J, the gap between germline ends came to 14 bases. CDR3 in DNA: TGTGCCAGCAGCCCAACAAACCTTATCGAAGCTTTCTTT. Its translation is CASSPTNLIEAFF.

The CDR3 loop reads CASSLTDSISEAFF. CDR3 sequence (DNA): TGTGCCAGCTCACTCACAGACAGTATCTCTGAAGCTTTCTTT. The V call is TRBV18, the J call TRBJ1-1; TRBD1 might be the D (5 bases). This CDR3 has 14 residues. Per germline, CDR1 KGHSH and CDR2 LQKENI. V lost 4 bases to trimming and J lost 6 bases, with 15 bases between them.